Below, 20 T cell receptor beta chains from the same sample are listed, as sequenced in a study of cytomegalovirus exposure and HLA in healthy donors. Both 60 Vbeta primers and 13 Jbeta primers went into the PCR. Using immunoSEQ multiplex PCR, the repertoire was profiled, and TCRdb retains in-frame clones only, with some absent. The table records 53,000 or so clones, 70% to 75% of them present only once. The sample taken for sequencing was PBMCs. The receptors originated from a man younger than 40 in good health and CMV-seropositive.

CDR3: CASSKGDTEAFF. The CDR3 nucleotides are TGTGCCAGCAGCAAGGGGGACACTGAAGCTTTCTTT. The chain joins TRBV7-3 to TRBJ1-1; maybe TRBD1 (6 bases). The germline V gene encodes CDR1 SGHTA and CDR2 FQGTGA. Trimming took 5 bases from V and 3 from J, leaving 7 bases between them. This CDR3 has 12 amino acids. Drawing the rest from reference TRBV7-3 and TRBJ1-1, the complete variable domain is GAGVSQTPSNKVTEKGKYVELRCDPISGHTALYWYRQSLGQGPEFLIYFQGTGAADDSGLPNDRFFAVRPEGSVSTLKIQRTERGDSAVYLCASSKGDTEAFFGQGTRLTVV.

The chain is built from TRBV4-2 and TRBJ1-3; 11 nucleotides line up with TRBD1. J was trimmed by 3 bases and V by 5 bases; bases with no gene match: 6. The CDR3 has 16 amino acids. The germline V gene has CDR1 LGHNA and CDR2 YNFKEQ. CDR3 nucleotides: TGTGCCAGCAGCTTCTTGGGACAGGGGGATGGAAACACCATATATTTT. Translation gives CASSFLGQGDGNTIYF.

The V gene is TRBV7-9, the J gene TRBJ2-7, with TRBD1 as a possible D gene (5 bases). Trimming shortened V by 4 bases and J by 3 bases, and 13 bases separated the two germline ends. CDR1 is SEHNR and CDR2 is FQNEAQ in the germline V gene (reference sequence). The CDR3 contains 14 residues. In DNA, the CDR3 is TGTGCCAGCAGCTCCCCCGCAGGGATCTACGAGCAGTACTTC. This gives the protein CASSSPAGIYEQYF.

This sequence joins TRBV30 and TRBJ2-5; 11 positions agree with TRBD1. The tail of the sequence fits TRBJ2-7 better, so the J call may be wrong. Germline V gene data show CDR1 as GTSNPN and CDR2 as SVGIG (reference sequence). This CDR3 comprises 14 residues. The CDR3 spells CAWSPGQGAGEQYF. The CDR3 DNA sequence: TGTGCCTGGAGTCCAGGACAGGGGGCGGGCGAGCAGTACTTC.

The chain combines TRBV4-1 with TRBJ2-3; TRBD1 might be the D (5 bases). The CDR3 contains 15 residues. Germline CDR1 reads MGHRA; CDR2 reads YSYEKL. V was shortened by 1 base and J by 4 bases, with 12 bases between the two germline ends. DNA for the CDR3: TGCGCCAGCAGCCAAGGGGTCGCAGGGCCAGATACGCAGTATTTT. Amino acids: CASSQGVAGPDTQYF.

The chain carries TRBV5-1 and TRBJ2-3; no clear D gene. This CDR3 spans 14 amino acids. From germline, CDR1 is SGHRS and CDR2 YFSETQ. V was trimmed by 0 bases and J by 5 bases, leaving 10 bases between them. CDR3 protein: CASSLVVVGDTQYF. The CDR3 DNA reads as TGCGCCAGCAGCTTGGTGGTAGTTGGAGATACGCAGTATTTT.

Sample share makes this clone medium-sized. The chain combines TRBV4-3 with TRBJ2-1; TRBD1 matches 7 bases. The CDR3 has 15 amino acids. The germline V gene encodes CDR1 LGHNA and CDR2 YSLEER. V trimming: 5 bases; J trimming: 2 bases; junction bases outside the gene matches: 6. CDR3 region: CASSNDRETYNEQFF. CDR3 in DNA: TGCGCCAGCAGCAATGACAGGGAAACCTACAATGAGCAGTTCTTC.

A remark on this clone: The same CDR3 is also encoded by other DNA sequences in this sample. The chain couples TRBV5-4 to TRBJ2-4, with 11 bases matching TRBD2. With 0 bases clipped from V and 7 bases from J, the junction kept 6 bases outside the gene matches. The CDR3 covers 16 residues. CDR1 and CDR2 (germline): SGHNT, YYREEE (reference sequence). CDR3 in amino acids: CASSLGLAGGENIQYF. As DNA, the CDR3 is TGTGCCAGCAGCTTGGGGCTAGCGGGGGGAGAGAACATTCAGTACTTC.

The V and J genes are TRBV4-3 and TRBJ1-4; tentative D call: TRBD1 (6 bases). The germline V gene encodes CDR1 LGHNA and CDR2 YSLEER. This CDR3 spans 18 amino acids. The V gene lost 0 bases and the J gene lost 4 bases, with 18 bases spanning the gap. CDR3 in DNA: TGCGCCAGCAGCCAAGATCCGGCCCTGGGCAGGGGTAATGAAAAACTGTTTTTT. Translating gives CASSQDPALGRGNEKLFF.

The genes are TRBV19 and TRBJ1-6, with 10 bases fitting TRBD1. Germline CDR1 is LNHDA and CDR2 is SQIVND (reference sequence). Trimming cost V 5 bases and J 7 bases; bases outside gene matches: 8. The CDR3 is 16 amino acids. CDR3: CASSRRAGQGNSPLHF. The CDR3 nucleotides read TGTGCCAGTAGTCGGAGAGCGGGACAGGGGAATTCACCCCTCCACTTT.

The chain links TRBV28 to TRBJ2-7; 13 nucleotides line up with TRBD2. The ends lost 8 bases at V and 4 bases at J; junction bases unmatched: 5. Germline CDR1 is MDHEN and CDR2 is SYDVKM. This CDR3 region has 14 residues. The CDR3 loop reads CASGTSGATYEQYF. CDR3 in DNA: TGTGCCAGCGGGACTAGCGGGGCGACATACGAGCAGTACTTC.

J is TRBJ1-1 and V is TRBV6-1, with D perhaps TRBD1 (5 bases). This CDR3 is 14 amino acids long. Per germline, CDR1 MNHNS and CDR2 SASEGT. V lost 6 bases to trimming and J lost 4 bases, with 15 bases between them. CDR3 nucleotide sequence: TGTGCCAGCAGGGACCAGGGAGGCGGCACTGAAGCTTTCTTT. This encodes CASRDQGGGTEAFF.

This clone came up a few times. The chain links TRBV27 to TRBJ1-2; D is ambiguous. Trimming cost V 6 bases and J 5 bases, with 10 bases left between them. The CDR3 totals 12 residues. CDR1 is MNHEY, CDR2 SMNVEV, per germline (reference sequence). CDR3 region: CASRDWGYGYTF. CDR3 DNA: TGTGCCAGCAGGGACTGGGGATATGGCTACACCTTC.

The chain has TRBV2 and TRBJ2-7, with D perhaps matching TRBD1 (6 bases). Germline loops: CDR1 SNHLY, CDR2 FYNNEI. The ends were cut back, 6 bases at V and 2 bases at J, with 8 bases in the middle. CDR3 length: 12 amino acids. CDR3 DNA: TGTGCCAGCAGGCCAGGGGCCTACGAGCAGTACTTC. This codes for CASRPGAYEQYF.

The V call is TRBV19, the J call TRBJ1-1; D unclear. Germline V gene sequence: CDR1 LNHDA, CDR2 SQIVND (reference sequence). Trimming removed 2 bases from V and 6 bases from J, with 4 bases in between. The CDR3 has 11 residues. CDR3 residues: CASSIPAEAFF. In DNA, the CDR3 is TGTGCCAGTAGTATACCCGCTGAAGCTTTCTTT.

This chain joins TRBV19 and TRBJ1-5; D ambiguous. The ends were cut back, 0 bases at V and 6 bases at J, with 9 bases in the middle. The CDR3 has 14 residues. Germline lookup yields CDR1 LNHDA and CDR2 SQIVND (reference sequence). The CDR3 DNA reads TGTGCCAGTAGTATAGAGGTTCGGGGTCAGCCCCAGCATTTT. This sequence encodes CASSIEVRGQPQHF.

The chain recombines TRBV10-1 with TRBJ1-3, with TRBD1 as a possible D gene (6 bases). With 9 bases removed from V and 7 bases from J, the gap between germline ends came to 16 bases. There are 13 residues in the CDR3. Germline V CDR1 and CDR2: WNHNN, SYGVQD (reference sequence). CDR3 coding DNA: TGCGCCAGGTTACAGGGTTTAAGGAACACCATATATTTT. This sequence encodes CARLQGLRNTIYF.

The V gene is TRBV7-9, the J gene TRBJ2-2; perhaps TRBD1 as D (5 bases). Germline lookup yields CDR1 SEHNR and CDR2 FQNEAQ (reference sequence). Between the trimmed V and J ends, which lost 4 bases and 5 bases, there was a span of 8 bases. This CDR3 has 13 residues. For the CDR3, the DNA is TGTGCCAGCAGCTCTCAGGGTACCGGGGAGCTGTTTTTT. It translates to CASSSQGTGELFF.

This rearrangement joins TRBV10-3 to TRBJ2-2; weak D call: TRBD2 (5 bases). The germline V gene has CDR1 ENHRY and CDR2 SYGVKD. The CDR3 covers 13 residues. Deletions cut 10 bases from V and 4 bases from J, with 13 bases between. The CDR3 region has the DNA TGTGCCAGCTCTCCCGAGGGCACCGGGGAGCTGTTTTTT. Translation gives CASSPEGTGELFF.

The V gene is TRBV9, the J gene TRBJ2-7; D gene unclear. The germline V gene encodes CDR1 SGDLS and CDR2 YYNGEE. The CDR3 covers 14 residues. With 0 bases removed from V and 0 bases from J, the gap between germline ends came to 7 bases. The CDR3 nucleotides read TGTGCCAGCAGCGTAGGTGTCAGCTCCTACGAGCAGTACTTC. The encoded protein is CASSVGVSSYEQYF.